One sample yielded the 26 T cell receptor beta chains listed below, sequenced in a study of cytomegalovirus exposure and HLA in healthy donors. The method was immunoSEQ multiplex PCR; TCRdb's version includes in-frame clones alone and lacks a portion of them. The repertoire has some 75,000 clones, about 95% of them found once; the top ten carry approximately 1.3%. Sequencing input: PBMCs. The receptors come from a woman aged 18-35 years in good health and CMV-seronegative.

The chain recombines TRBV25-1 with TRBJ2-1; 9 nucleotides align to TRBD1. V shed 6 bases, J shed 5 bases, and the junction held 11 bases outside the gene matches. Looked up from germline, CDR1 is MGHDK and CDR2 is SYGVNS. CDR3 size: 16 residues. The CDR3 DNA is TGTGCCAGCAGGGGGGGGGACAGGGCCCCTGACAATGAGCAGTTCTTC. Its translation: CASRGGDRAPDNEQFF.

The rearrangement uses TRBV20-1 and TRBJ2-4; tentative D call: TRBD1 (6 bases). Germline values: CDR1 DFQATT, CDR2 SNEGSKA (reference sequence). This CDR3 is 11 amino acids long. CDR3 coding DNA: TGCATGGGAATACAGGGAAACATTCAGTACTTC. It is translated as CMGIQGNIQYF.

The chain links TRBV6-1 to TRBJ2-7; no reliable D call. The CDR3 has 14 residues. The V end was cut by 0 bases, the J end by 3 bases, with 9 bases between. Germline loops: CDR1 MNHNS, CDR2 SASEGT. DNA for the CDR3: TGTGCCAGCAGTGAAGCGCACAGAGACTACGAGCAGTACTTC. The encoded protein is CASSEAHRDYEQYF.

The CDR3, as DNA: TGTGCCAGCAGCCATCCAGTCCGCGGACTCCCTCTCTATGGCTACACCTTC. Translated, it gives CASSHPVRGLPLYGYTF. This chain joins TRBV14 and TRBJ1-2; D call uncertain. V was trimmed by 3 bases and J by 4 bases, leaving 21 bases between them. The germline V gene has CDR1 SGHDN and CDR2 FVKESK. This CDR3 contains 17 residues.

This clone came up a few times. This chain links TRBV5-1 with TRBJ2-1, with no clear D. Trimming removed 0 bases at V and 5 bases at J, with 9 bases between. This CDR3 region has 14 residues. The V gene's germline CDR1 is SGHRS and CDR2 YFSETQ. This CDR3 is CASSLDSWDNEQFF. In DNA form, the CDR3 reads TGCGCCAGCAGCTTGGATAGCTGGGACAATGAGCAGTTCTTC.

The gene calls are TRBV7-2 and TRBJ2-3; D unclear. Trimming removed 2 bases from V and 0 bases from J, with 3 bases in between. CDR1 and CDR2 (germline): SGHTA, FQGNSA. The length of the CDR3 is 13 residues. The CDR3 nucleotides are TGTGCCAGCAGCTTACAAAGCACAGATACGCAGTATTTT. This translates into CASSLQSTDTQYF. Complete variable domain (other parts from reference TRBV7-2 and TRBJ2-3): GAGVSQSPSNKVTEKGKDVELRCDPISGHTALYWYRQSLGQGLEFLIYFQGNSAPDKSGLPSDRFSAERTGGSVSTLTIQRTQQEDSAVYLCASSLQSTDTQYFGPGTRLTVL.

A single count supports this clone. The chain carries TRBV7-2 and TRBJ1-5; D possibly corresponds to TRBD1 (6 bases). V was cut by 5 bases and J by 7 bases, with 12 bases left in between. CDR3 length: 13 amino acids. CDR1 is SGHTA, CDR2 FQGNSA, per germline. The CDR3 here is CASSVRGEQPQHF. DNA of the CDR3: TGTGCCAGCAGCGTCAGGGGAGAACAGCCCCAGCATTTT.

The V call is TRBV15, the J call TRBJ2-1; possible D gene TRBD1, 6 bases. Between the trimmed V and J ends, which lost 0 bases and 3 bases, there was a span of 18 bases. The CDR3 runs 18 residues. CDR1 LNHNV and CDR2 YYDKDF come from the germline V gene (reference sequence). The DNA of the CDR3 is TGTGCCACCAGCAGAGAGGACTCAGGGGCAACAGTCTACAATGAGCAGTTCTTC. Protein sequence: CATSREDSGATVYNEQFF.

This sequence joins TRBV7-9 and TRBJ2-1, with TRBD2 matching over 12 bases. Germline V gene data show CDR1 as SEHNR and CDR2 as FQNEAQ (reference sequence). Trimming took 4 bases from V and 8 from J; bases not matched to a gene: 12. This CDR3 has 17 residues. CDR3 region: CASSSPGLAGPVDEQFF. For the CDR3, the DNA is TGTGCCAGCAGCTCCCCGGGACTAGCGGGCCCCGTGGATGAGCAGTTCTTC. Drawing the rest from reference TRBV7-9 and TRBJ2-1, the complete variable domain is DTGVSQNPRHKITKRGQNVTFRCDPISEHNRLYWYRQTLGQGPEFLTYFQNEAQLEKSRLLSDRFSAERPKGSFSTLEIQRTEQGDSAMYLCASSSPGLAGPVDEQFFGPGTRLTVL.

This chain uses TRBV28 with TRBJ1-5; no reliable D call. The CDR3 length is 14 residues. CDR1 MDHEN and CDR2 SYDVKM come from the germline V gene. V lost 2 bases and J lost 0, with 5 bases in between. CDR3 coding DNA: TGTGCCAGCAGTTTAGTCCATAGCAATCAGCCCCAGCATTTT. Translating it yields CASSLVHSNQPQHF.

The chain employs TRBV7-9 and TRBJ1-1; 8 nucleotides match TRBD1. Losses at the gene ends were 3 bases for V and 11 bases for J; bases not matched to a gene: 11. The CDR3 length is 14 residues. The germline V gene has CDR1 SEHNR and CDR2 FQNEAQ (reference sequence). CDR3 DNA: TGTGCCAGCAGCTTGGCTAACTTACGGGACAGGGCTTTCTTT. Translating gives CASSLANLRDRAFF. Together with reference TRBV7-9 and TRBJ1-1, the CDR3 gives the full variable domain: DTGVSQNPRHKITKRGQNVTFRCDPISEHNRLYWYRQTLGQGPEFLTYFQNEAQLEKSRLLSDRFSAERPKGSFSTLEIQRTEQGDSAMYLCASSLANLRDRAFFGQGTRLTVV.

J is TRBJ2-5 and V is TRBV11-3; 8 positions agree with TRBD1. CDR3 length equals 15 residues. V lost 1 base to trimming and J lost 5 bases; unmatched junction nucleotides: 6. CDR1 and CDR2 (germline): SGHNT, YENEEA. CDR3 bases: TGTGCCAGCAGCTTAGTCGCAGGGGGCTGGGAGACCCAGTACTTC. Protein product: CASSLVAGGWETQYF.

This clone was recorded only once. V is TRBV5-1 and J is TRBJ2-7, with D possibly being TRBD1 (6 bases). The V end lost 2 bases, the J end lost 3 bases, and 12 bases lay between the germline ends. The germline V gene encodes CDR1 SGHRS and CDR2 YFSETQ. The length of the CDR3 is 14 residues. In nucleotides, the CDR3 is TGCGCCAGCAGCTTAGTCGGACAGAACTACGAGCAGTACTTC. Translating it yields CASSLVGQNYEQYF.

V usage is TRBV6-6 and J usage is TRBJ2-7, with TRBD2 identical over 11 bases. CDR3 length equals 16 residues. Germline V lookup: CDR1 MNHNY, CDR2 SVGAGI (reference sequence). Unmatched junction bases numbered 4, after V lost 2 bases and J lost 1 base. The CDR3 here is CASSYGTSGRSYEQYF. The DNA of the CDR3 is TGTGCCAGCAGTTACGGGACTAGCGGACGATCCTACGAGCAGTACTTC.

The V and J genes are TRBV6-1 and TRBJ2-5; the match to TRBD1 covers 7 bases. After removal of 1 base from V and 5 bases from J, the junction contained 7 bases not matched to a gene. CDR3 length: 15 amino acids. Germline V gives CDR1 MNHNS, CDR2 SASEGT. CDR3 sequence: CASSEGRQGMETQYF. In DNA, the CDR3 is TGTGCCAGCAGTGAAGGAAGACAGGGTATGGAGACCCAGTACTTC.

A few counts support this clone. V and J are TRBV2 and TRBJ2-3, with TRBD2 identical over 8 bases. The germline V gene encodes CDR1 SNHLY and CDR2 FYNNEI. This CDR3 has 15 residues. V lost 6 bases, J lost 2 bases, and 7 bases stayed unmatched. The CDR3 region has the DNA TGTGCCAGCAGCCTCGGACTAGCCCCCACAGATACGCAGTATTTT. The encoded protein is CASSLGLAPTDTQYF.

The chain combines TRBV2 with TRBJ1-2, with 9 bases lining up with TRBD1. The V gene end was trimmed by 6 bases and the J gene end by 2 bases; junction bases not matched to a gene: 4. CDR3 length: 14 amino acids. Per the germline V gene, CDR1 is SNHLY and CDR2 is FYNNEI. The CDR3 protein is CASRPTGGNYGYTF. CDR3 coding DNA: TGTGCCAGCAGACCGACAGGGGGGAACTATGGCTACACCTTC.

The chain is built from TRBV2 and TRBJ1-2; a possible D gene is TRBD1 (5 bases). V was clipped by 7 bases and J by 0 bases, with 21 bases between them. This CDR3 comprises 17 residues. Germline-derived CDR1 and CDR2 are SNHLY and FYNNEI. The CDR3 nucleotides read TGTGCCAGCACCAAAACCCAGGTCGACAGCCCTAACTATGGCTACACCTTC. It codes for CASTKTQVDSPNYGYTF.

The gene calls are TRBV13 and TRBJ2-7, with D possibly being TRBD2 (5 bases). CDR3 length: 14 residues. CDR1 is PRHDT, CDR2 FYEKMQ, per germline (reference sequence). The V and J ends lost 5 bases and 0 bases respectively, with 11 bases between them. The CDR3 DNA sequence: TGTGCCAGCAGCACTACTAGGAGCTCCTACGAGCAGTACTTC. Encoded protein: CASSTTRSSYEQYF.

The J gene is TRBJ1-2, the V gene TRBV27; TRBD1 matches at 7 bases. V lost 4 bases, J lost 4 bases, and 9 bases stayed unmatched. Germline assignment: CDR1 MNHEY and CDR2 SMNVEV (reference sequence). The CDR3 totals 15 residues. CDR3 in amino acids: CASSSYQGDPYGYTF. In DNA, the CDR3 is TGTGCCAGCAGTTCGTATCAGGGGGACCCCTATGGCTACACCTTC.

V is TRBV6-5 and J is TRBJ2-7, with 9 bases that match TRBD2. CDR1 MNHEY and CDR2 SVGAGI come from the germline V gene. The CDR3 contains 14 residues. J lost 0 bases, V lost 5 bases, and 2 bases had no gene match. CDR3 sequence: CASSRLADSYEQYF. The CDR3 nucleotides read TGTGCCAGCAGTCGACTAGCGGACTCCTACGAGCAGTACTTC.

The chain has TRBV18 and TRBJ2-7, with TRBD1 identical over 10 bases. The J segment lost 3 bases and the V segment lost 2 bases, leaving 4 bases of the junction unmatched. Germline CDR1 KGHSH, CDR2 LQKENI. The CDR3 is made up of 15 amino acids. The chain's CDR3 is CASSPVGQGNYEQYF. The CDR3 bases are TGTGCCAGCTCACCAGTGGGACAGGGGAACTACGAGCAGTACTTC.

As DNA, the CDR3 is TGCGCCAGCAGCCAATCCCCCGGGACAGGGTCGACTGAAGCTTTCTTT. This sequence encodes CASSQSPGTGSTEAFF. This chain connects TRBV4-1 to TRBJ1-1, with 9 bases identical to TRBD1. CDR3 length equals 16 residues. Germline CDR1 is MGHRA and CDR2 is YSYEKL. The V and J ends lost 2 bases and 5 bases, in that order; junction bases with no gene match: 9.

The rearrangement joins TRBV19 to TRBJ2-3; possible D gene TRBD1, 5 bases. Germline V lookup: CDR1 LNHDA, CDR2 SQIVND (reference sequence). Trimming left V 1 base short and J 2 bases short, with 13 bases between. The CDR3 runs 16 residues. CDR3 sequence: CASSIGVQTDTDTQYF. The CDR3, as DNA: TGTGCCAGTAGTATAGGCGTACAGACAGACACAGATACGCAGTATTTT.

This rearrangement joins TRBV11-2 to TRBJ2-3; TRBD2 matches at 14 bases. After removal of 1 base from V and 6 bases from J, the junction contained 9 bases not matched to a gene. In germline, CDR1 is SGHAT, CDR2 FQNNGV. The CDR3 runs to 18 residues. In nucleotides, the CDR3 is TGTGCCAGCAGCTTAGCCCCGGGACTAGCGGGAGTTGCGGATACGCAGTATTTT. Encoded protein: CASSLAPGLAGVADTQYF.

The chain is built from TRBV4-1 and TRBJ2-7, with D possibly TRBD1 on 6 matching bases. Trimming took off 3 bases at V and 2 bases at J, with 11 bases between the two ends. Germline CDR1 reads MGHRA; CDR2 reads YSYEKL. This CDR3 has 14 amino acids. This CDR3 is CASSHSTGTYEQYF. The DNA of the CDR3 is TGCGCCAGCAGCCACTCGACAGGTACCTACGAGCAGTACTTC.